The 27 T cell receptor beta chains below come from one sample, sequenced in a study of T cell responses to AZD1222 COVID-19 vaccine (dated by TCRdb to 2020 to 2023). The time point label on this specimen signifies: baseline before first vaccination. The sample's treatment or condition label, decoded: meningococcal conjugate vaccine given as trial control. Library construction relied on the immunoSEQ multiplex PCR assay. TCRdb mirrors the immuneACCESS table, restricted to in-frame sequences. Some clones are absent from its copies; in checked studies, under half trace to an unresolved V gene, and the reason for the others is unknown. Counted in this sample were tens of thousands of clones; over 85% of them appeared once. The ten most abundant clones make up about 2.8% of the sample. Here the sequenced sample was peripheral blood, taken on day 0 of MenACWY control vaccination. The receptor set was obtained from an adult in good health.

The chain is built from TRBV5-1 and TRBJ2-2; no clear D gene. CDR1 is SGHRS and CDR2 is YFSETQ in the germline V gene. With 5 bases removed from V and 0 bases from J, the gap between germline ends came to 2 bases. The CDR3 runs 12 residues. CDR3 nucleotide sequence: TGCGCCAGCAGGCCGAACACCGGGGAGCTGTTTTTT. Translating it yields CASRPNTGELFF. The entire variable domain, with the rest obtained from reference TRBV5-1 and TRBJ2-2, is as follows: KAGVTQTPRYLIKTRGQQVTLSCSPISGHRSVSWYQQTPGQGLQFLFEYFSETQRNKGNFPGRFSGRQFSNSRSEMNVSTLELGDSALYLCASRPNTGELFFGEGSRLTVL.

The rearrangement links TRBV7-9 to TRBJ1-1; D gene uncertain. The CDR3 is 12 amino acids. Looked up from germline, CDR1 is SEHNR and CDR2 is FQNEAQ (reference sequence). V shed 5 bases and J shed 7 bases, with 11 bases lying between them. The CDR3 nucleotides read TGTGCCAGCAGCGCCCAACGGAGTGAAGCTTTCTTT. It specifies CASSAQRSEAFF.

The rearrangement uses TRBV6-1 and TRBJ1-3; no firm D call. Trimming took 0 bases from V and 1 from J, leaving 19 bases between them. CDR1 and CDR2 from the germline V gene are MNHNS and SASEGT. This CDR3 has 19 amino acids. The CDR3 reads CASSEAPIVGSESGNTIYF. The CDR3 DNA is TGTGCCAGCAGTGAAGCCCCGATTGTGGGAAGCGAGTCTGGAAACACCATATATTTT.

V and J are TRBV2 and TRBJ2-3; tentative D call: TRBD2 (5 bases). Germline lookup yields CDR1 SNHLY and CDR2 FYNNEI. The V gene lost 10 bases and the J gene lost 3 bases, with 17 bases spanning the gap. The length of the CDR3 is 14 residues. The chain's CDR3 is CATLETSLTDTQYF. DNA for the CDR3: TGTGCCACCTTGGAAACTAGTCTGACAGATACGCAGTATTTT.

This rearrangement joins TRBV4-3 to TRBJ2-1; the match to TRBD2 covers 14 bases. The CDR3 has 17 amino acids. Germline V gene data show CDR1 as LGHNA and CDR2 as YSLEER. The junction had 6 bases not matched to a gene; V was cut back by 0 bases and J by 8 bases. The CDR3 protein is CASSQDSGLAGVDEQFF. CDR3 nucleotides: TGCGCCAGCAGCCAAGATTCGGGACTAGCGGGGGTCGATGAGCAGTTCTTC.

This clone was observed a few times. The rearrangement joins TRBV19 to TRBJ1-6; 7 positions match TRBD1. Germline loops: CDR1 LNHDA, CDR2 SQIVND (reference sequence). The trim removed 10 bases at V and 5 bases at J, leaving 5 bases unmatched. This CDR3 spans 13 amino acids. The CDR3 is CATTDRDNSPLHF. The DNA of the CDR3 is TGTGCCACTACAGACAGGGATAATTCACCCCTCCACTTT.

The V gene is TRBV7-9, the J gene TRBJ1-2; 9 bases match TRBD1. The trim removed 4 bases at V and 8 bases at J, leaving 20 bases unmatched. The germline V gene has CDR1 SEHNR and CDR2 FQNEAQ (reference sequence). CDR3 length equals 18 residues. The CDR3, as DNA: TGTGCCAGCAGCTCAGAGGACAGGGGAAAGAGGTTAACCTCAGGCTACACCTTC. Amino acids: CASSSEDRGKRLTSGYTF.

This chain uses TRBV20-1 with TRBJ2-1; possibly TRBD1 for D (5 bases). Germline CDR1 DFQATT, CDR2 SNEGSKA (reference sequence). Deletions cut 3 bases from V and 7 bases from J, with 13 bases between. The CDR3 length is 13 residues. This chain's CDR3 is CSASTGPRNEQFF. CDR3 DNA: TGCAGTGCTAGTACAGGCCCCCGGAATGAGCAGTTCTTC.

The V gene is TRBV7-8, the J gene TRBJ2-7; TRBD2 agrees at 7 bases. The V and J ends lost 5 bases and 7 bases, in that order; junction bases with no gene match: 14. This CDR3 is 15 amino acids long. CDR1 and CDR2 from the germline V gene are SGHVS and FQNEAQ. The CDR3 DNA follows: TGTGCCAGCAGCCCCGGGGGAGGGCGTACTTCAGAGCAGTACTTC. Translation gives CASSPGGGRTSEQYF.

The chain links TRBV21-1 to TRBJ2-7; the table names TRBD1, a call not compared with the DNA. TRBV21-1 is designated a pseudogene. The CDR3 length is 18 residues. The CDR3 DNA sequence: TGTGCCAGCAGCAAAGACGGGGCAGGGGCATTCAAAACCTACGAGCAGTACTTC. Protein: CASSKDGAGAFKTYEQYF.

This chain joins TRBV6-1 and TRBJ1-2; a possible D gene is TRBD1 (5 bases). The germline V gene encodes CDR1 MNHNS and CDR2 SASEGT. This CDR3 has 17 residues. The ends were cut back, 3 bases at V and 7 bases at J, with 24 bases in the middle. The CDR3 region is CASSDRRDSGPFGGYTF. The DNA of the CDR3 is TGTGCCAGCAGTGACCGCCGGGACTCAGGGCCTTTTGGTGGCTACACCTTC.

The chain recombines TRBV5-1 with TRBJ1-4; the match to TRBD1 covers 7 bases. Germline lookup yields CDR1 SGHRS and CDR2 YFSETQ. The trim removed 4 bases at V and 2 bases at J, leaving 5 bases unmatched. The CDR3 contains 15 residues. The CDR3: CASSLVRGTNEKLFF. DNA for the CDR3: TGCGCCAGCAGCCTCGTCAGGGGGACTAATGAAAAACTGTTTTTT.

The CDR3 sequence: CASSIRTGGQPQHF. As DNA, the CDR3 is TGTGCCAGCAGTATCAGGACAGGCGGACAGCCCCAGCATTTT. The chain joins TRBV28 to TRBJ1-5, with 7 positions matching TRBD1. The CDR3 spans 14 residues. In germline, CDR1 is MDHEN, CDR2 SYDVKM. Germline trimming cut 5 bases from V and 7 bases from J; bases unmatched to any gene: 8.

This sequence joins TRBV14 and TRBJ2-1, with D unresolved. Germline values: CDR1 SGHDN, CDR2 FVKESK. The V end was cut by 1 base, the J end by 4 bases, with 14 bases between. This CDR3 contains 16 residues. The CDR3 loop is CASSQAPLGPYNEQFF. CDR3 in DNA: TGTGCCAGCAGCCAAGCCCCCTTAGGCCCATACAATGAGCAGTTCTTC. The entire variable domain, with the rest obtained from reference TRBV14 and TRBJ2-1, is as follows: EAGVTQFPSHSVIEKGQTVTLRCDPISGHDNLYWYRRVMGKEIKFLLHFVKESKQDESGMPNNRFLAERTGGTYSTLKVQPAELEDSGVYFCASSQAPLGPYNEQFFGPGTRLTVL.

The chain carries TRBV27 and TRBJ2-1, with D maybe TRBD1 (6 bases). The germline gives CDR1 MNHEY, CDR2 SMNVEV (reference sequence). The CDR3 sequence is 13 residues long. V was clipped by 5 bases and J by 9 bases, with 14 bases between them. Here the CDR3 reads CASSQSQGTEQFF. CDR3 nucleotide sequence: TGTGCCAGCAGTCAATCCCAGGGGACTGAGCAGTTCTTC.

The chain combines TRBV7-8 with TRBJ1-6, with D tentatively TRBD1 (6 bases). Germline-derived CDR1 and CDR2 are SGHVS and FQNEAQ. The CDR3 is 14 amino acids. Trimming shortened V by 10 bases and J by 9 bases, and 19 bases separated the two germline ends. The CDR3 loop reads CATTSTGPSSPLHF. Written as DNA, the CDR3 is TGTGCCACCACCTCGACAGGCCCTTCTTCACCCCTCCACTTT.

In DNA form, the CDR3 reads TGTGCCAGCAGCTTTTCCGCCGGTGGAGATAATTCACCCCTCCACTTT. Its translation is CASSFSAGGDNSPLHF. This chain uses TRBV7-2 with TRBJ1-6; no definite D call. Looked up from germline, CDR1 is SGHTA and CDR2 is FQGNSA. The CDR3 spans 16 residues. Deletions cut 3 bases from V and 5 bases from J, with 14 bases between.

The chain employs TRBV9 and TRBJ2-5; D gene ambiguous. Trimming shortened V by 0 bases and J by 0 bases, and 9 bases separated the two germline ends. Germline V gene data show CDR1 as SGDLS and CDR2 as YYNGEE. This CDR3 is 15 amino acids long. For the CDR3, the DNA is TGTGCCAGCAGCGTAGCTCAGGATCACCAAGAGACCCAGTACTTC. Its translation: CASSVAQDHQETQYF.

This clone has just a few counts. CDR3 sequence (DNA): TGTGCCAGCAGTCTTCCGAACACTGAAGCTTTCTTT. Protein product: CASSLPNTEAFF. This chain uses TRBV28 with TRBJ1-1; D not resolved. The CDR3 covers 12 residues. The ends were cut back, 5 bases at V and 1 base at J, with 5 bases in the middle. Germline assignment: CDR1 MDHEN and CDR2 SYDVKM.

The CDR3: CASGPLTGGTEAFF. CDR3 nucleotides: TGTGCCAGCGGCCCGCTAACGGGGGGCACTGAAGCTTTCTTT. The chain is built from TRBV27 and TRBJ1-1; weak D call: TRBD1 (5 bases). Germline CDR1 reads MNHEY; CDR2 reads SMNVEV (reference sequence). The CDR3 extends over 14 amino acids. Trimming took 8 bases from V and 4 from J, leaving 17 bases between them.

V gene TRBV29-1 combines with J gene TRBJ2-7; the D gene is possibly TRBD1 (5 bases). The CDR3 sequence is 15 residues long. Trimming removed 7 bases at V and 2 bases at J, with 21 bases between. Germline V gives CDR1 SQVTM, CDR2 ANQGSEA. The CDR3 reads CSALPPGGATYEQYF. In DNA, the CDR3 is TGCAGCGCGCTCCCACCAGGTGGGGCGACCTACGAGCAGTACTTC.

The V gene is TRBV13, the J gene TRBJ1-5; D gene uncertain. The germline V and J ends were trimmed by 0 bases and 4 bases, with 10 bases remaining between them. Germline V gives CDR1 PRHDT, CDR2 FYEKMQ (reference sequence). This CDR3 is 15 amino acids long. CDR3 in amino acids: CASSLGTGSNQPQHF. The CDR3 DNA sequence: TGTGCCAGCAGCTTAGGTACGGGTTCAAATCAGCCCCAGCATTTT.

The chain employs TRBV28 and TRBJ2-7; the D gene is possibly TRBD1 (6 bases). There are 16 residues in the CDR3. Trimming shortened V by 1 base and J by 1 base, and 14 bases separated the two germline ends. CDR1 MDHEN and CDR2 SYDVKM come from the germline V gene. DNA for the CDR3: TGTGCCAGCAGTTTATTGAACAGGGTGGTTTCCTACGAGCAGTACTTC. Translation: CASSLLNRVVSYEQYF. Combining the CDR3 with reference TRBV28 and TRBJ2-7 gives the whole variable domain DVKVTQSSRYLVKRTGEKVFLECVQDMDHENMFWYRQDPGLGLRLIYFSYDVKMKEKGDIPEGYSVSREKKERFSLILESASTNQTSMYLCASSLLNRVVSYEQYFGPGTRLTVT.

The V and J genes are TRBV30 and TRBJ1-6; the match to TRBD1 covers 10 bases. The CDR3 is made up of 17 amino acids. Trimming at V came to 3 bases and at J to 0 bases, leaving 5 bases not matched to a gene. Germline-derived CDR1 and CDR2 are GTSNPN and SVGIG (reference sequence). The CDR3: CAWRDRQGASYNSPLHF. The CDR3 nucleotides are TGTGCCTGGAGGGATAGACAGGGGGCCTCCTATAATTCACCCCTCCACTTT.

This chain uses TRBV7-2 with TRBJ2-7, with D perhaps being TRBD1 or TRBD2 (5 bases each). CDR1 and CDR2 (germline): SGHTA, FQGNSA. V gave up 5 bases and J gave up 2 bases, with 13 bases separating them. This CDR3 contains 14 residues. The CDR3: CASSIGTAAYEQYF. The CDR3 nucleotides read TGTGCCAGCAGCATTGGGACGGCAGCCTACGAGCAGTACTTC.

This clone was found a few times. V is TRBV7-2 and J is TRBJ1-5; D gene uncertain. The CDR3 is made up of 16 amino acids. V was trimmed by 3 bases and J by 2 bases, leaving 14 bases between them. Germline CDR1 reads SGHTA; CDR2 reads FQGNSA. This CDR3 is CASSLQGISGNQPQHF. The CDR3 DNA reads TGTGCCAGCAGCTTGCAAGGCATTAGTGGCAATCAGCCCCAGCATTTT.

The genes are TRBV4-3 and TRBJ1-1; D gene uncertain. The CDR3 extends over 14 amino acids. V was trimmed by 6 bases and J by 3 bases, leaving 14 bases between them. From germline, CDR1 is LGHNA and CDR2 YSLEER. The CDR3 coding sequence is TGCGCCAGCAGACTGGATCGTCTGGACACTGAAGCTTTCTTT. It yields the protein CASRLDRLDTEAFF.